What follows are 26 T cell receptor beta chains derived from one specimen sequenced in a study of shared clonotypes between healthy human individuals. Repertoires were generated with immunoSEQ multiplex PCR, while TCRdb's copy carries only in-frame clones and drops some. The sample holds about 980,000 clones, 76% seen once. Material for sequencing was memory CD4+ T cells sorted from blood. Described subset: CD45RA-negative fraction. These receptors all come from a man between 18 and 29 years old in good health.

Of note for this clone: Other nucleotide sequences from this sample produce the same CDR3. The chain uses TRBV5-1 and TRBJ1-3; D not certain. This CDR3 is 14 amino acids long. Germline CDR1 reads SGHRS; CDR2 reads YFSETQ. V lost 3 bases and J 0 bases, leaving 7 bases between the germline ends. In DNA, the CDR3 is TGCGCCAGCAGCTCCGAAGGCTCTGGAAACACCATATATTTT. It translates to CASSSEGSGNTIYF.

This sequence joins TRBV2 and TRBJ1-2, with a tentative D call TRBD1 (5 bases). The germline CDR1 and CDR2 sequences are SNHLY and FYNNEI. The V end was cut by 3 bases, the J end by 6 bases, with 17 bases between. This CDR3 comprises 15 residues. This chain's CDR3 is CASSEGRRRRDGYTF. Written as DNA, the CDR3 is TGTGCCAGCAGTGAGGGGCGGAGAAGGAGGGATGGCTACACCTTC. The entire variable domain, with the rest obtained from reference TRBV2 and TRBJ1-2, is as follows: EPEVTQTPSHQVTQMGQEVILRCVPISNHLYFYWYRQILGQKVEFLVSFYNNEISEKSEIFDDQFSVERPDGSNFTLKIRSTKLEDSAMYFCASSEGRRRRDGYTFGSGTRLTVV.

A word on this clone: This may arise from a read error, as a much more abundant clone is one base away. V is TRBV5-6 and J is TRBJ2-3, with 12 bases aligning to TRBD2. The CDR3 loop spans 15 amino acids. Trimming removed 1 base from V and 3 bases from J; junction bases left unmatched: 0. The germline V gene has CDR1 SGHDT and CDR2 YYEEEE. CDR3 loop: CASSLTSGRTDTQYF. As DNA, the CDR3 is TGTGCCAGCAGCTTGACTAGCGGGAGGACAGATACGCAGTATTTT.

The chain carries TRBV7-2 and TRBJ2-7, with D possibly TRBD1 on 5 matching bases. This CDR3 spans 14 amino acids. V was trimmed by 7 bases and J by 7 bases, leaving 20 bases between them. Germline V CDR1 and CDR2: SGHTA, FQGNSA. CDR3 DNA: TGTGCCAGCACCCCGTGGCAAGGGGTGGGGGAGCAGTACTTC. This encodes CASTPWQGVGEQYF. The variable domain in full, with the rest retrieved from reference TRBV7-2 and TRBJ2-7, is GAGVSQSPSNKVTEKGKDVELRCDPISGHTALYWYRQSLGQGLEFLIYFQGNSAPDKSGLPSDRFSAERTGGSVSTLTIQRTQQEDSAVYLCASTPWQGVGEQYFGPGTRLTVT.

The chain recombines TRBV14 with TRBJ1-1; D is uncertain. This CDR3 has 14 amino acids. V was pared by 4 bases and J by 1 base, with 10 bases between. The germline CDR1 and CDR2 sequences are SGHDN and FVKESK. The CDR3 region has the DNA TGTGCCAGCAGCCGCGCGGGCCGGAACACTGAAGCTTTCTTT. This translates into CASSRAGRNTEAFF.

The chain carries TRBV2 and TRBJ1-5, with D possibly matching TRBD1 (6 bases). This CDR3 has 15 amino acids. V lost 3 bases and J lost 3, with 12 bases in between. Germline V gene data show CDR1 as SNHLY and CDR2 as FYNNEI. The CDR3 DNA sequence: TGTGCCAGCAGTGACGAGGGGGTACCCAATCAGCCCCAGCATTTT. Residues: CASSDEGVPNQPQHF.

The CDR3 region is CASSECRDGCEAFF. As DNA, the CDR3 is TGTGCCAGCAGTGAATGCCGGGACGGGTGTGAAGCTTTCTTT. The V call is TRBV2, the J call TRBJ1-1, with D possibly matching TRBD1 (5 bases). This CDR3 comprises 14 residues. From germline, CDR1 is SNHLY and CDR2 FYNNEI. Trimming removed 2 bases at V and 7 bases at J, with 14 bases between.

The CDR3 sequence is CAWSIGAVQETQYF. The CDR3 region has the DNA TGTGCCTGGAGTATCGGCGCAGTGCAAGAGACCCAGTACTTC. The V and J genes are TRBV30 and TRBJ2-5, with unresolved D. Germline V gene sequence: CDR1 GTSNPN, CDR2 SVGIG (reference sequence). V was trimmed by 2 bases and J by 2 bases, leaving 12 bases between them. The CDR3 covers 14 residues.

CDR3 amino acids: CASSGPRTVNSGANVLTF. The CDR3 DNA reads TGTGCCAGCAGTGGTCCCCGTACAGTGAACTCTGGGGCCAACGTCCTGACTTTC. The chain links TRBV6-1 to TRBJ2-6, with no clear D. From germline, CDR1 is MNHNS and CDR2 SASEGT. V gave up 4 bases and J gave up 0 bases, with 16 bases separating them. This CDR3 comprises 18 residues.

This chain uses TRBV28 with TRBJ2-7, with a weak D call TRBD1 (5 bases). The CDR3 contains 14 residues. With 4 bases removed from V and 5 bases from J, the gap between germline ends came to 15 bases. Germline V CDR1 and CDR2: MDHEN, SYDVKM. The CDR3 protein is CASSSPRVRNEQYF. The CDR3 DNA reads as TGTGCCAGCAGTTCCCCCAGGGTTAGGAACGAGCAGTACTTC. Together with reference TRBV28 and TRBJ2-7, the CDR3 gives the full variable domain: DVKVTQSSRYLVKRTGEKVFLECVQDMDHENMFWYRQDPGLGLRLIYFSYDVKMKEKGDIPEGYSVSREKKERFSLILESASTNQTSMYLCASSSPRVRNEQYFGPGTRLTVT.

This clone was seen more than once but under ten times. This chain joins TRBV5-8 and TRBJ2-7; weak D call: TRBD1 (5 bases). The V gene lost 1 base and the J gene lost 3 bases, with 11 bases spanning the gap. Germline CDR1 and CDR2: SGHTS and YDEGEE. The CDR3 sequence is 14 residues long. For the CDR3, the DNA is TGTGCCAGCAGCTTGTATAACCAGGGCTACGAGCAGTACTTC. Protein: CASSLYNQGYEQYF.

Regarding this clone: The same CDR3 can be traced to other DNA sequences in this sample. This CDR3 is CASSFTGEETQYF. Here the CDR3 DNA reads TGCGCCAGCAGCTTTACAGGGGAAGAGACCCAGTACTTC. V and J are TRBV5-1 and TRBJ2-5, with TRBD1 matching over 7 bases. This CDR3 is 13 amino acids long. Trimming took 2 bases from V and 3 from J; bases not matched to a gene: 1. Germline-derived CDR1 and CDR2 are SGHRS and YFSETQ.

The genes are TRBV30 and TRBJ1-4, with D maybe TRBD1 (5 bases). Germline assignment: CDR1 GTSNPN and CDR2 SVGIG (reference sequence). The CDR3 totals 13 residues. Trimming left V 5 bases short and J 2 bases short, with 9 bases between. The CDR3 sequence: CAWARGTNEKLFF. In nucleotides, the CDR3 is TGTGCCTGGGCCCGGGGGACTAATGAAAAACTGTTTTTT.

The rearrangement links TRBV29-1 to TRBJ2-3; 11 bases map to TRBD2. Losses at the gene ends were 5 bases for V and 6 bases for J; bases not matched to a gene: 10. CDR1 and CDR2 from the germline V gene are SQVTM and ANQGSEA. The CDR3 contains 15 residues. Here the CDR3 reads CSVYRLAGFSDTQYF. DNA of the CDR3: TGCAGCGTTTACCGACTAGCGGGATTTTCGGATACGCAGTATTTT.

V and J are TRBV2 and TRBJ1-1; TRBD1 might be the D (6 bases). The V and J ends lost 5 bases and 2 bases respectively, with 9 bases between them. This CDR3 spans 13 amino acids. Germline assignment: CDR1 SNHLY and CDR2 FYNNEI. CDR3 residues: CASSSRGNTEAFF. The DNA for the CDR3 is TGTGCCAGCAGTAGCAGGGGTAACACTGAAGCTTTCTTT.

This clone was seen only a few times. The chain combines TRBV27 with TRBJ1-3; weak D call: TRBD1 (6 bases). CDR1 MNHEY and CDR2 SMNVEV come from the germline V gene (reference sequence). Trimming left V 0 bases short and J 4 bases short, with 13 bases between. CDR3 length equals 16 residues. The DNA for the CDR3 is TGTGCCAGCAGTTTATCAATTACAGGGACCGGAAACACCATATATTTT. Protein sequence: CASSLSITGTGNTIYF.

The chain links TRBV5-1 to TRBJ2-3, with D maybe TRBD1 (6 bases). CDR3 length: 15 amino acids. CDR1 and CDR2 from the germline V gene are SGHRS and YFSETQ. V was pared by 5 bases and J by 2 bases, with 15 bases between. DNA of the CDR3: TGCGCCAGCAGTTACCGGGACACCTACACAGATACGCAGTATTTT. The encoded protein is CASSYRDTYTDTQYF. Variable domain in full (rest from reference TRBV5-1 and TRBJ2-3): KAGVTQTPRYLIKTRGQQVTLSCSPISGHRSVSWYQQTPGQGLQFLFEYFSETQRNKGNFPGRFSGRQFSNSRSEMNVSTLELGDSALYLCASSYRDTYTDTQYFGPGTRLTVL.

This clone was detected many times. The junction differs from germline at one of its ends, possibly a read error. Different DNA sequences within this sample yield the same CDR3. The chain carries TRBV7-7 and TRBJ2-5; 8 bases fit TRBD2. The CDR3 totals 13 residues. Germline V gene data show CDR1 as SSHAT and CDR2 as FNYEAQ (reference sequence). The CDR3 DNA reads TGTGCTAGCAGCTTAGGCGGGAGGGAGACCCAGTACTTC. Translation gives CASSLGGRETQYF.

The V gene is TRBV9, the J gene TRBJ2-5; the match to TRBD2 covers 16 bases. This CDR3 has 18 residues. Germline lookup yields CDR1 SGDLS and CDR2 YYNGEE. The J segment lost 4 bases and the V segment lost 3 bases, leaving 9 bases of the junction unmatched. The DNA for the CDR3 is TGTGCCAGCAGCGCGCCGGGACTAGCGGGGGGGTCGGGAGAGACCCAGTACTTC. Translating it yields CASSAPGLAGGSGETQYF.

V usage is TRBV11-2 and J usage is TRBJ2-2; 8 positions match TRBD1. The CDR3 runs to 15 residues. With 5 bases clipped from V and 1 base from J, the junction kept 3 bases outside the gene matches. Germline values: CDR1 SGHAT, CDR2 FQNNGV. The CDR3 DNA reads TGTGCCAGCAGCCTCGGGACAGGGAACACCGGGGAGCTGTTTTTT. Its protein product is CASSLGTGNTGELFF. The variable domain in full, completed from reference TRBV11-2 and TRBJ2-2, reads EAGVAQSPRYKIIEKRQSVAFWCNPISGHATLYWYQQILGQGPKLLIQFQNNGVVDDSQLPKDRFSAERLKGVDSTLKIQPAKLEDSAVYLCASSLGTGNTGELFFGEGSRLTVL.

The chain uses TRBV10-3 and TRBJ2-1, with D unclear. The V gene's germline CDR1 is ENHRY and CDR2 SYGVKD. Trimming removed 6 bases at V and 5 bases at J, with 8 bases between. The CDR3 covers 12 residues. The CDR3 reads CAISLGDNEQFF. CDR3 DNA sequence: TGTGCCATCAGCCTAGGAGACAATGAGCAGTTCTTC.

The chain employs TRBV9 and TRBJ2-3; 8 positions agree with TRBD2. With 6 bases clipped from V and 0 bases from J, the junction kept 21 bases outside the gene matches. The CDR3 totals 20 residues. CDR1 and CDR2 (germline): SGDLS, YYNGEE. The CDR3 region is CASTHPWESGGPPSTDTQYF. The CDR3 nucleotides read TGTGCCAGCACCCACCCCTGGGAGAGCGGGGGCCCACCCAGCACAGATACGCAGTATTTT.

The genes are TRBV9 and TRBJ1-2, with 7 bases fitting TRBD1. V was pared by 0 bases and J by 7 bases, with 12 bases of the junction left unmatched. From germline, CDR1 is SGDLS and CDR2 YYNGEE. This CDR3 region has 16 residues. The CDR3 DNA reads TGTGCCAGCAGCGTAGAGGGCTTGACAGGGCTGACTGGCTACACCTTC. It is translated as CASSVEGLTGLTGYTF. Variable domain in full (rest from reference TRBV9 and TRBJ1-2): DSGVTQTPKHLITATGQRVTLRCSPRSGDLSVYWYQQSLDQGLQFLIQYYNGEERAKGNILERFSAQQFPDLHSELNLSSLELGDSALYFCASSVEGLTGLTGYTFGSGTRLTVV.

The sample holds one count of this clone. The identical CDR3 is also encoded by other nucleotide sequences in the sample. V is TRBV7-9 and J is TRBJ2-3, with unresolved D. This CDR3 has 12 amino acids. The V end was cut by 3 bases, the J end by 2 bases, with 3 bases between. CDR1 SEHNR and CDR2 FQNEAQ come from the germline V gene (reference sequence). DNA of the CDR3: TGTGCCAGCAGCTTCAACACAGATACGCAGTATTTT. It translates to CASSFNTDTQYF.

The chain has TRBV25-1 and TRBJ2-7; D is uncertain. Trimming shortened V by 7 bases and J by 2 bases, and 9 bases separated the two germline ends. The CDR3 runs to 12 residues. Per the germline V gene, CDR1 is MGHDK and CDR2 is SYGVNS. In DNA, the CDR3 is TGTGCCAGCAATCAGGACCCCTACGAGCAGTACTTC. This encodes CASNQDPYEQYF.

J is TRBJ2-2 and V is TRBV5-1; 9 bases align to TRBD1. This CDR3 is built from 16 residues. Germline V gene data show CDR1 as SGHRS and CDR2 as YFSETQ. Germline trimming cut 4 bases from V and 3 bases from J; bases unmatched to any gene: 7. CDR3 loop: CASSRTGDVDTGELFF. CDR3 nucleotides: TGCGCCAGCAGCCGGACAGGGGACGTCGACACCGGGGAGCTGTTTTTT.